This TCR beta chain was identified during a study of T cells after yellow fever vaccination. For the study at large: With SMART-Seq v4 Ultra Low Input, the fractions containing low cell numbers were prepared.

Germline V gives CDR1 WSHSY, CDR2 SAAADI. The CDR3 loop spans 15 amino acids. V lost 8 bases, J lost 0 bases, and 17 bases lay in between. This clonotype was counted at least ten times. The target antigen is unknown. Findings and limits, study-wide: Among primary-vaccination clones, most reappeared after the booster, at approximately 97% for CD4 and 88% for CD8. Some clonotypes, a small share, were shared between CD4 and CD8 compartments.

Universal primer sites and UMIs were introduced during 5'RACE template-switching synthesis of TCR cDNA. TCRdb fed the 5' RACE reads into MiXCR, producing one record per CDR3 protein. The sample includes 150,000 to 200,000 distinct CDR3 sequences, approximately 9.9% of them seen just once. This chain links TRBV10-2 with TRBJ2-7; the D call may be TRBD1 or TRBD2 (7 bases each). The starting material was CD8+ T cells sorted from PBMCs, obtained 15 days after the yellow fever booster vaccination. This receptor was obtained from a man between 18 and 35 years old who received the YFV17D yellow fever vaccine. The CDR3 sequence is CASGGRDRNSYEQYF. Here the CDR3 DNA reads TGCGCCAGCGGGGGGAGGGACAGAAACTCCTACGAGCAGTACTTC.